These T cell receptor beta chains were read from a single sample in a study of T cell responses to AZD1222 COVID-19 vaccine. Clones were read by immunoSEQ multiplex PCR, and TCRdb kept only the in-frame ones, dropping some. The sample lists about 86,000 clones, 88% occurring once. Here the sequenced sample was peripheral blood, taken 28 days after the second AZD1222 dose. Source of these receptors: an adult who received the AZD1222 COVID-19 vaccine. CDR3s include the opening cysteine and the closing phenylalanine or tryptophan. A D gene is named only where the DNA matches it firmly. Size tells how often a clone was seen (once, few, many) or the class of an expanded clone, and some rows leave it out.

>TRBD1|TRBV7-8|TRBJ2-3|NA
CASSLSGTGPTDTQYF
TGTGCCAGCAGCTTATCCGGGACAGGTCCCACAGATACGCAGTATTTT
>NA|TRBV4-1|TRBJ2-7|NA
CASSLRQAGTYEQYF
TGCGCCAGCAGCCTGCGACAGGCGGGTACCTACGAGCAGTACTTC
>TRBD1|TRBV10-2|TRBJ1-6|NA
CASSDGGQGNSPLHF
TGCGCCAGCAGTGATGGGGGACAGGGAAATTCACCCCTCCACTTT
>NA|TRBV19|TRBJ1-1|once
CASSIAGSSNTEAFF
TGTGCCAGTAGTATCGCTGGCTCCTCAAACACTGAAGCTTTCTTT
>NA|TRBV2|TRBJ1-2|NA
CASSEGAGANYGYTF
TGTGCCAGCAGTGAAGGAGCGGGAGCTAACTATGGCTACACCTTC
>NA|TRBV19|TRBJ2-2|NA
CASSVTVLNTGELFF
TGTGCCAGTAGTGTGACAGTCCTGAACACCGGGGAGCTGTTTTTT
>NA|TRBV4-1|TRBJ1-1|NA
CASSQGRNTEAFF
TGCGCCAGCAGCCAAGGACGTAACACTGAAGCTTTCTTT
>NA|TRBV10-2|TRBJ1-6|NA
CASSETQGRSPLHF
TGCGCCAGCAGTGAGACACAGGGCCGGTCACCCCTCCACTTT
>TRBD1|TRBV7-2|TRBJ2-2|NA
CASSLDRGTNTGELFF
TGTGCCAGCAGCTTAGACAGGGGAACGAACACCGGGGAGCTGTTTTTT
>TRBD1|TRBV29-1|TRBJ1-5|few
CSALIDRVNQPQHF
TGCAGCGCCCTTATTGACAGGGTAAATCAGCCCCAGCATTTT
>NA|TRBV7-3|TRBJ2-1|NA
CASSLISGDEQFF
TGTGCCAGCAGCTTAATCTCGGGGGATGAGCAGTTCTTC
>NA|TRBV18|TRBJ2-3|NA
CASSPRLATNTDTQYF
TGTGCCAGCTCACCACGGCTAGCGACGAACACAGATACGCAGTATTTT
>NA|TRBV7-9|TRBJ2-1|NA
CASSPAPRFF
TGTGCCAGCAGCCCGGCCCCTCGGTTCTTC
>TRBD2|TRBV5-5|TRBJ2-3|NA
CASSLGLAGQGTQYF
TGTGCCAGCAGCCTCGGACTAGCGGGGCAGGGTACGCAGTATTTT
>NA|TRBV6-6|TRBJ2-3|NA
CASTGTDTQYF
TGTGCCAGCACCGGTACAGATACGCAGTATTTT
>NA|TRBV19|TRBJ2-6|NA
CASSIEVSGANVLTF
TGTGCCAGTAGTATTGAAGTTTCTGGGGCCAACGTCCTGACTTTC
>TRBD2|TRBV28|TRBJ2-7|NA
CASSFGTSGHEQYF
TGTGCCAGCAGTTTTGGGACTAGCGGGCACGAGCAGTACTTC
>NA|TRBV3-1/TRBV3-2|TRBJ2-3|NA
CASQMGLRTDTQYF
TGTGCCAGCCAAATGGGGTTGAGAACAGATACGCAGTATTTT
>NA|TRBV5-4|TRBJ2-7|NA
CASSLGQRPDEQYF
TGTGCCAGCAGCTTGGGACAGCGGCCGGACGAGCAGTACTTC
>TRBD2|TRBV13|TRBJ2-7|once
CASRIAGESGMQYF
TGTGCCAGCAGGATAGCGGGAGAGAGCGGAATGCAGTACTTC
>NA|TRBV19|TRBJ1-6|NA
CASSVYGKNSPLHF
TGTGCCAGTAGCGTGTATGGGAAGAATTCACCCCTCCACTTT
>TRBD1|TRBV19|TRBJ2-1|NA
CASSIRVKGQDNEQFF
TGTGCCAGTAGTATAAGGGTCAAAGGACAGGACAATGAGCAGTTCTTC
>NA|TRBV3-1/TRBV3-2|TRBJ1-6|NA
CASSQVTGNNSPLHF
TGTGCCAGCAGCCAAGTAACAGGGAATAATTCACCCCTCCACTTT